What follows describes a single T cell receptor beta chain. The data stem from a study of blood T cell repertoires in COVID-19. Germline V lookup: CDR1 LNHDA, CDR2 SQIVND (reference sequence). J gave up 2 bases and V 9 bases, and 14 bases lay outside the gene matches. This CDR3 region has 16 residues. Original processing methods: Estimation of nucleated cell counts was performed using reference gene primer amplification. Only in-frame clones appear in the TCRdb table, and some are missing; sequencing was by immunoSEQ multiplex PCR. The V and J calls and clone size are taken from that table; D and trimming were inferred from the DNA. This sample has 250,000 or so clones; about four fifths occur once, and the top ten carry 4.7%.

The chain links TRBV19 to TRBJ1-2; 8 nucleotides match TRBD1. This clonotype was sampled from a woman between 70 and 85 years old with acute or convalescent COVID-19. The material sequenced was peripheral blood. The CDR3 region has the DNA TGTGCCAGCATTGGGACAGGACGGTCCCAGAACTATGGCTACACCTTC. It encodes CASIGTGRSQNYGYTF.